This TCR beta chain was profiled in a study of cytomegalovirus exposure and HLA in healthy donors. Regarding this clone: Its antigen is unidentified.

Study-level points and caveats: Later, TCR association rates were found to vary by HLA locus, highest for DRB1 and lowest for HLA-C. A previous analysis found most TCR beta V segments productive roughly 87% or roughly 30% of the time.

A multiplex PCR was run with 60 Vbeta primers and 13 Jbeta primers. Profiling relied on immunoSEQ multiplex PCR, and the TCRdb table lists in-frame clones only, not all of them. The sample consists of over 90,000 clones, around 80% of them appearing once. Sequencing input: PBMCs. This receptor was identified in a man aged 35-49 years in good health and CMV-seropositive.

The CDR3 sequence is CASSKTSGNYNEQFF. The CDR3 DNA reads as TGTGCCAGCTCGAAGACTAGCGGGAACTACAATGAGCAGTTCTTC. The chain carries TRBV18 and TRBJ2-1, with 11 positions matching TRBD2. Unmatched junction bases numbered 4, after V lost 6 bases and J lost 3 bases. Germline V gives CDR1 KGHSH, CDR2 LQKENI. CDR3 length equals 15 residues.